The 4 T cell receptor beta chains listed next were all sequenced from one sample in a study of blood T cell repertoires in COVID-19. Using immunoSEQ multiplex PCR, the repertoire was profiled, and TCRdb retains in-frame clones only, with some absent. The repertoire holds about 97,000 clones, 70% to 90% seen once, with 7.5% to 10% in the top ten. Sample: peripheral blood. The source is a man in his forties or fifties with active or convalescent COVID-19.

The V gene is TRBV19, the J gene TRBJ2-1, with 8 bases aligning to TRBD1. Germline CDR1 and CDR2: LNHDA and SQIVND (reference sequence). This CDR3 comprises 16 residues. J was trimmed by 5 bases and V by 1 base; bases with no gene match: 7. CDR3 protein: CASSIGRTGINNEQFF. Here the CDR3 DNA reads TGTGCCAGTAGTATAGGACGGACAGGGATCAACAATGAGCAGTTCTTC.

The gene calls are TRBV25-1 and TRBJ2-7, with 7 bases fitting TRBD1. Germline lookup yields CDR1 MGHDK and CDR2 SYGVNS. The V and J ends lost 3 bases and 4 bases, in that order; junction bases with no gene match: 9. This CDR3 spans 15 amino acids. The DNA for the CDR3 is TGTGCCAGCAGTGAGGGACAGACACTCTTATACGAGCAGTACTTC. This translates into CASSEGQTLLYEQYF.

The rearrangement joins TRBV7-8 to TRBJ2-7, with D unresolved. The V gene lost 1 base and the J gene lost 2 bases, with 6 bases spanning the gap. This CDR3 region has 13 residues. Germline CDR1 reads SGHVS; CDR2 reads FQNEAQ. The CDR3 DNA reads TGTGCCAGCAGCTTAGGCAGAACCTACGAGCAGTACTTC. This codes for CASSLGRTYEQYF.

This chain links TRBV4-1 with TRBJ2-7; D might be TRBD1 (5 bases). The CDR3 sequence is 15 residues long. Germline values: CDR1 MGHRA, CDR2 YSYEKL. The V end was cut by 0 bases, the J end by 4 bases, with 13 bases between. The CDR3 loop reads CASSQDIQGVYEQYF. As DNA, the CDR3 is TGCGCCAGCAGCCAAGATATTCAGGGCGTGTACGAGCAGTACTTC.